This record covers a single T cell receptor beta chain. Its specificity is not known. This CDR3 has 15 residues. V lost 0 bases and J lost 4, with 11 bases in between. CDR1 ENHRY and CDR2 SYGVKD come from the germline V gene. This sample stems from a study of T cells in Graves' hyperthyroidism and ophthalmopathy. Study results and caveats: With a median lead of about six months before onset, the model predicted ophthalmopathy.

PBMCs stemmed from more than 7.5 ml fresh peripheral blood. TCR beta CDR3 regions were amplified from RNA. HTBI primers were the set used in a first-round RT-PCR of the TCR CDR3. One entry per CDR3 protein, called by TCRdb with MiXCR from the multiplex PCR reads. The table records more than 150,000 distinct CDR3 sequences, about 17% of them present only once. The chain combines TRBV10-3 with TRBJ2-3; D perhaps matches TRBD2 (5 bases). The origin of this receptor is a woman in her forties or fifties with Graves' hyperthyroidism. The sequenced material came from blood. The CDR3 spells CAISESTRAPDTQYF. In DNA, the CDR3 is TGTGCCATCAGTGAGTCGACGAGGGCGCCAGATACGCAGTATTTT.